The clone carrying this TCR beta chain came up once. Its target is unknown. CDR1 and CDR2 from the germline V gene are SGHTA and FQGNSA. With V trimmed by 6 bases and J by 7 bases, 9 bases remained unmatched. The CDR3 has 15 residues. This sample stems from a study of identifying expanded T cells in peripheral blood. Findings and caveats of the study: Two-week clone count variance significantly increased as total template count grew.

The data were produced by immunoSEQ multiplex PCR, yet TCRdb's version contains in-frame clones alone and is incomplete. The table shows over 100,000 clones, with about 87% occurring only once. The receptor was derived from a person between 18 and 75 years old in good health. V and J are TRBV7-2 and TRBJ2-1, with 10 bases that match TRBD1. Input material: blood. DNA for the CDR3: TGTGCCAGCAGTTTCAAGGACAGGGGGACGAATGAGCAGTTCTTC. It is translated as CASSFKDRGTNEQFF.